This T cell receptor (beta chain) was sequenced during a study of blood T cell repertoires in COVID-19. Study-wide context: There were acute and convalescent COVID-19 samples, and they came from the United States, Italy and Spain. From T cells, B-cell-depleted T cells, or PBMCs came the material, which was cDNA or gDNA.

There are 15 residues in the CDR3. The V and J ends lost 6 bases and 5 bases respectively, with 19 bases between them. Germline V lookup: CDR1 MNHEY, CDR2 SVGAGI. Per the original methods: Amplifying reference gene primers gave estimates of nucleated cell counts. Using immunoSEQ multiplex PCR, the repertoire was profiled, and TCRdb retains in-frame clones only, with some absent. V, J and clone size are taken as reported in that table, and D and trimming were inferred from the DNA itself. The sample lists some 370,000 clones, 80% to 90% occurring once. Sequencing used peripheral blood. This chain joins TRBV6-5 and TRBJ1-2, with D maybe TRBD1 (5 bases). This receptor was identified in a man aged 40-49 years with acute or convalescent COVID-19. In DNA, the CDR3 is TGTGCCAGCAGCCTTGCTTGGGGGGGTGTATATGGCTACACCTTC. It codes for CASSLAWGGVYGYTF.